This T cell receptor beta chain was obtained from a study of T cell repertoires in cytomegalovirus infection. The CDR3 spans 14 residues. Trimming pared 6 bases from V and 3 bases from J, leaving 14 bases between. Germline lookup yields CDR1 SGHDN and CDR2 FVKESK. This clonotype showed up just a few times. A single record per CDR3 protein comes from TCRdb applying MiXCR to the reads. In the table there are over 150,000 distinct CDR3 sequences, about 18% of which are singletons. The chain carries TRBV14 and TRBJ1-1; D perhaps matches TRBD1 (5 bases). Sample: CD8+ T cells from PBMCs. This sequence originates from a human donor in good health (CMV status not recorded). Some clones in this sample may be carry-over from other donors' samples. CDR3 nucleotides: TGTGCCAGCAGTCCTAGACAGTTACACACTGAAGCTTTCTTT. Protein: CASSPRQLHTEAFF.